These T cell receptor beta chains were read from a single sample in a study of early T cells in non-severe SARS-CoV-2 infection. TCRdb reprocessed the 5' RACE reads via MiXCR and lists one record per CDR3 protein. The sample records approximately 81,000 distinct CDR3 sequences, roughly 13% being singletons. The sequenced sample was whole blood. The receptors here all came from an adult who was a healthcare worker with PCR-confirmed SARS-CoV-2 infection or an uninfected control (not recorded which). Each CDR3 is given with its conserved first and last residue. Fields, in order: D gene, J gene, V gene, clone size, CDR3 protein, CDR3 DNA. A D gene is named only where the DNA matches it firmly. Only some rows state a clone size, as once, few, many or a class for expanded clones.

d_gene: -
j_gene: TRBJ2-3
v_gene: TRBV29-1
abundance: -
CDR3aa: CSVLGADTQYF
CDR3nt: TGCAGCGTTTTAGGGGCAGATACGCAGTATTTT

d_gene: -
j_gene: TRBJ2-7
v_gene: TRBV20-1
abundance: many
CDR3aa: CSARGGRTYGGEQYF
CDR3nt: TGCAGTGCCAGGGGCGGACGGACCTATGGGGGCGAGCAGTACTTC

d_gene: -
j_gene: TRBJ2-1
v_gene: TRBV12-3/TRBV12-4
abundance: many
CDR3aa: CASSLLALGGEQFF
CDR3nt: TGTGCCAGCAGTTTGCTAGCCCTAGGTGGTGAGCAGTTCTTC

d_gene: -
j_gene: TRBJ2-7
v_gene: TRBV7-6
abundance: many
CDR3aa: CASSLRRDPIYEQYF
CDR3nt: TGTGCCAGCAGCTTAAGGCGCGACCCGATCTACGAGCAGTACTTC

d_gene: -
j_gene: TRBJ2-1
v_gene: TRBV7-2
abundance: -
CDR3aa: CASSEFSGEQFF
CDR3nt: TGTGCCAGCTCCGAATTCTCCGGCGAGCAGTTCTTC

d_gene: -
j_gene: TRBJ1-2
v_gene: TRBV20-1
abundance: few
CDR3aa: CSARPPAQGGGGYTF
CDR3nt: TGCAGTGCTAGACCCCCCGCCCAGGGAGGCGGTGGCTACACCTTC

d_gene: -
j_gene: TRBJ1-1
v_gene: TRBV10-3
abundance: -
CDR3aa: CAISEGRNTEAFF
CDR3nt: TGTGCCATCAGTGAAGGACGAAACACTGAAGCTTTCTTT

d_gene: TRBD2
j_gene: TRBJ2-1
v_gene: TRBV4-1
abundance: few
CDR3aa: CASSQILQREGRVQFF
CDR3nt: TGCGCCAGCAGCCAAATATTACAGCGGGAGGGCCGGGTGCAGTTCTTC

d_gene: -
j_gene: TRBJ2-3
v_gene: TRBV7-2
abundance: few
CDR3aa: CASSLVPEGADTQYF
CDR3nt: TGTGCCAGCAGCTTAGTCCCAGAAGGGGCAGATACGCAGTATTTT

d_gene: -
j_gene: TRBJ2-1
v_gene: TRBV12-3/TRBV12-4
abundance: -
CDR3aa: CASSSGTRYNEQFF
CDR3nt: TGTGCCAGCAGTTCCGGGACCCGTTACAATGAGCAGTTCTTC

d_gene: -
j_gene: TRBJ2-5
v_gene: TRBV7-2
abundance: few
CDR3aa: CASSLGGPVLQETQYF
CDR3nt: TGTGCCAGCAGCTTAGGGGGGCCAGTCCTCCAAGAGACCCAGTACTTC

d_gene: -
j_gene: TRBJ1-6
v_gene: TRBV6-6
abundance: many
CDR3aa: CASRRQHNSPLHF
CDR3nt: TGTGCCAGCAGAAGACAGCATAATTCACCCCTCCACTTT

d_gene: TRBD1
j_gene: TRBJ2-7
v_gene: TRBV11-2
abundance: few
CDR3aa: CASSPGQGSSYEQYF
CDR3nt: TGTGCCAGCAGCCCGGGACAGGGGAGCTCCTACGAGCAGTACTTC

d_gene: TRBD2
j_gene: TRBJ2-1
v_gene: TRBV27
abundance: few
CDR3aa: CASSLSLAGLSYNEQFF
CDR3nt: TGTGCCAGCAGTTTATCGCTAGCGGGGCTATCCTACAATGAGCAGTTCTTC

d_gene: TRBD1
j_gene: TRBJ1-5
v_gene: TRBV6-1
abundance: many
CDR3aa: CASSEERNRGLSQPQHF
CDR3nt: TGTGCCAGCAGTGAAGAAAGGAACAGGGGGCTGTCCCAGCCCCAGCATTTT

d_gene: TRBD1
j_gene: TRBJ2-5
v_gene: TRBV12-3/TRBV12-4
abundance: -
CDR3aa: CASSLSRTGAGETQYF
CDR3nt: TGTGCCAGCAGTTTATCTCGGACAGGGGCGGGAGAGACCCAGTACTTC

d_gene: TRBD1
j_gene: TRBJ2-5
v_gene: TRBV5-6
abundance: few
CDR3aa: CASSAWDRGQETQYF
CDR3nt: TGTGCCAGCAGCGCGTGGGACAGGGGACAAGAGACCCAGTACTTC

d_gene: TRBD1
j_gene: TRBJ2-7
v_gene: TRBV18
abundance: -
CDR3aa: CASSPTGGYEQYF
CDR3nt: TGTGCCAGCTCACCCACAGGGGGCTACGAGCAGTACTTC

d_gene: -
j_gene: TRBJ2-2
v_gene: TRBV7-6
abundance: -
CDR3aa: CASSLVANTGELFF
CDR3nt: TGTGCCAGCAGTCTAGTGGCGAACACCGGGGAGCTGTTTTTT

d_gene: -
j_gene: TRBJ2-2
v_gene: TRBV2
abundance: few
CDR3aa: CASSEASLSALNTGELFF
CDR3nt: TGTGCCAGCAGTGAAGCGAGTCTAAGCGCCCTGAACACCGGGGAGCTGTTTTTT

d_gene: -
j_gene: TRBJ1-2
v_gene: TRBV20-1
abundance: few
CDR3aa: CSAPLTNRNYGYTF
CDR3nt: TGCAGCGCGCCCTTGACGAATCGTAACTATGGCTACACCTTC

d_gene: -
j_gene: TRBJ2-6
v_gene: TRBV20-1
abundance: few
CDR3aa: CSAREGAGSGANVLTF
CDR3nt: TGCAGTGCTAGAGAGGGGGCGGGCTCTGGGGCCAACGTCCTGACTTTC

d_gene: -
j_gene: TRBJ2-1
v_gene: TRBV9
abundance: -
CDR3aa: CASSAAQGGVGQFF
CDR3nt: TGTGCCAGCAGCGCCGCTCAAGGCGGGGTCGGGCAGTTCTTC

d_gene: -
j_gene: TRBJ2-2
v_gene: TRBV7-9
abundance: few
CDR3aa: CASSPRLGDGELFF
CDR3nt: TGTGCCAGCAGCCCACGACTAGGGGACGGGGAGCTGTTTTTT

d_gene: -
j_gene: TRBJ2-1
v_gene: TRBV5-1
abundance: few
CDR3aa: CASSYRDGSYNEQFF
CDR3nt: TGCGCCAGCAGCTACCGGGACGGCTCCTACAATGAGCAGTTCTTC

d_gene: -
j_gene: TRBJ1-3
v_gene: TRBV5-1
abundance: -
CDR3aa: CASSLEGTSSGNTIYF
CDR3nt: TGCGCCAGCAGCTTGGAAGGGACGAGCTCTGGAAACACCATATATTTT

d_gene: -
j_gene: TRBJ2-7
v_gene: TRBV7-6
abundance: few
CDR3aa: CASSPMAGLSYEQYF
CDR3nt: TGTGCCAGCAGCCCGATGGCGGGACTGTCCTACGAGCAGTACTTC

d_gene: -
j_gene: TRBJ2-1
v_gene: TRBV29-1
abundance: -
CDR3aa: CSVGEGGNEQFF
CDR3nt: TGCAGCGTTGGGGAGGGGGGAAATGAGCAGTTCTTC

d_gene: TRBD2
j_gene: TRBJ2-7
v_gene: TRBV5-8
abundance: -
CDR3aa: CASYSLAGTYEQYF
CDR3nt: TGTGCCAGTTACTCACTAGCGGGAACCTACGAGCAGTACTTC

d_gene: -
j_gene: TRBJ2-6
v_gene: TRBV19
abundance: few
CDR3aa: CASSGVQKISTSGANVLTF
CDR3nt: TGTGCCAGTTCCGGGGTGCAAAAAATCTCCACCTCTGGGGCCAACGTCCTGACTTTC

d_gene: TRBD2
j_gene: TRBJ2-3
v_gene: TRBV12-3/TRBV12-4
abundance: few
CDR3aa: CATKRESTDTQYF
CDR3nt: TGTGCCACAAAGCGGGAGAGCACAGATACGCAGTATTTT

d_gene: -
j_gene: TRBJ2-7
v_gene: TRBV7-9
abundance: -
CDR3aa: CASSLVTYSTYEQYF
CDR3nt: TGTGCCAGCAGCTTAGTGACTTACAGTACCTACGAGCAGTACTTC

d_gene: TRBD1
j_gene: TRBJ1-2
v_gene: TRBV19
abundance: -
CDR3aa: CASSPWTGVYGYTF
CDR3nt: TGTGCCAGTAGTCCGTGGACAGGGGTCTATGGCTACACCTTC